The 15 T cell receptor beta chains listed next were all sequenced from one sample in a study of T cell changes during pregnancy in multiple sclerosis (dated 2019 in TCRdb). The library came from the immunoSEQ multiplex PCR assay. Drawn from immuneACCESS, this table holds only the in-frame rearrangements with V and J called that TCRdb kept. Clones are partly lost; checked studies trace under half to an unresolved V gene and leave the rest unexplained. The sample records some 39,000 clones, under 95% of which are singletons. Over 0.3% of the sample belongs to the ten largest clones. Sample: CD4+ T cells from peripheral blood mononuclear cells, taken in the third trimester of pregnancy. These TCRs come from a female donor in good health, enrolled as a control in a pregnancy study.

V gene TRBV9 combines with J gene TRBJ2-3; TRBD2 agrees at 11 bases. The CDR3 runs to 17 residues. Germline V lookup: CDR1 SGDLS, CDR2 YYNGEE. V dropped 0 bases and J dropped 6; count of bases not matched to a gene: 9. The CDR3 bases are TGTGCCAGCAGCGTAGTTAATAGCGGGAGGGCTGGCGATACGCAGTATTTT. Amino acid sequence: CASSVVNSGRAGDTQYF.

The chain employs TRBV28 and TRBJ2-7; 11 bases line up with TRBD2. The germline CDR1 and CDR2 sequences are MDHEN and SYDVKM. The trim removed 2 bases at V and 3 bases at J, leaving 3 bases unmatched. The CDR3 has 15 residues. In DNA, the CDR3 is TGTGCCAGCAGTTTAACGACTAGCGGGAACTACGAGCAGTACTTC. Residues: CASSLTTSGNYEQYF. The whole variable domain, filled in from reference TRBV28 and TRBJ2-7, reads DVKVTQSSRYLVKRTGEKVFLECVQDMDHENMFWYRQDPGLGLRLIYFSYDVKMKEKGDIPEGYSVSREKKERFSLILESASTNQTSMYLCASSLTTSGNYEQYFGPGTRLTVT.

The chain uses TRBV30 and TRBJ2-7, with 7 bases lining up with TRBD1. Germline V CDR1 and CDR2: GTSNPN, SVGIG (reference sequence). The CDR3 spans 12 residues. V lost 3 bases and J lost 4; bases outside the gene matches: 3. The CDR3 reads CAWREDRYEQYF. The CDR3 nucleotides read TGTGCCTGGAGGGAGGACAGGTACGAGCAGTACTTC.

The rearrangement links TRBV4-1 to TRBJ2-2; D gene ambiguous. The CDR3 spans 17 residues. Germline CDR1 reads MGHRA; CDR2 reads YSYEKL. Trimming took off 0 bases at V and 4 bases at J, with 15 bases between the two ends. The CDR3 coding sequence is TGCGCCAGCAGCCAAGACGCGCTAGTTGGCGGCACCGGGGAGCTGTTTTTT. Its translation is CASSQDALVGGTGELFF.

CDR3 DNA: TGTGCCAGCAGCGAAACGGGTTTCTATAATTCACCCCTCCACTTT. Amino acid sequence: CASSETGFYNSPLHF. The chain has TRBV9 and TRBJ1-6; D call uncertain. This CDR3 comprises 15 residues. V gave up 3 bases and J gave up 3 bases, with 10 bases separating them. CDR1 SGDLS and CDR2 YYNGEE come from the germline V gene.

In DNA, the CDR3 is TGTGCCAGCAGTTTTGAAGCGGGAGGGTTGGGTGAGCAGTTCTTC. It codes for CASSFEAGGLGEQFF. The rearrangement uses TRBV6-1 and TRBJ2-1, with TRBD2 identical over 10 bases. Germline CDR1 reads MNHNS; CDR2 reads SASEGT. The CDR3 spans 15 residues. The J segment lost 9 bases and the V segment lost 5 bases, leaving 10 bases of the junction unmatched.

The rearrangement links TRBV7-2 to TRBJ1-1; D not certain. Germline lookup yields CDR1 SGHTA and CDR2 FQGNSA. The CDR3 sequence is 13 residues long. Trimming removed 5 bases from V and 1 base from J, with 8 bases in between. CDR3 protein: CASSPPGNTEAFF. As DNA, the CDR3 is TGTGCCAGCAGCCCCCCGGGGAACACTGAAGCTTTCTTT.

The V gene is TRBV5-1, the J gene TRBJ1-2; 10 bases agree with TRBD1. This CDR3 comprises 17 residues. Trimming removed 4 bases from V and 4 bases from J; junction bases left unmatched: 13. Looked up from germline, CDR1 is SGHRS and CDR2 is YFSETQ. The CDR3 here is CASSPTGGGEGTYGYTF. The DNA for the CDR3 is TGCGCCAGCAGCCCGACAGGGGGCGGAGAAGGGACCTATGGCTACACCTTC.

J is TRBJ2-2 and V is TRBV28; 9 positions match TRBD2. The length of the CDR3 is 14 residues. Germline V gene lookup returns CDR1 MDHEN and CDR2 SYDVKM. The ends lost 11 bases at V and 2 bases at J; junction bases unmatched: 6. The CDR3: CAGTSGPNTGELFF. The CDR3, as DNA: TGTGCCGGTACTAGCGGGCCTAACACCGGGGAGCTGTTTTTT. Full variable domain (remainder filled in from reference TRBV28 and TRBJ2-2): DVKVTQSSRYLVKRTGEKVFLECVQDMDHENMFWYRQDPGLGLRLIYFSYDVKMKEKGDIPEGYSVSREKKERFSLILESASTNQTSMYLCAGTSGPNTGELFFGEGSRLTVL.

The rearrangement joins TRBV2 to TRBJ1-5; perhaps TRBD1 as D (6 bases). CDR3 length equals 14 residues. Trimming pared 4 bases from V and 4 bases from J, leaving 11 bases between. Germline V gene sequence: CDR1 SNHLY, CDR2 FYNNEI. The CDR3 nucleotides read TGTGCCAGCAGTGGGGACACTAAAAATCAGCCCCAGCATTTT. It codes for CASSGDTKNQPQHF. Full variable domain (outside the CDR3, taken from reference TRBV2 and TRBJ1-5): EPEVTQTPSHQVTQMGQEVILRCVPISNHLYFYWYRQILGQKVEFLVSFYNNEISEKSEIFDDQFSVERPDGSNFTLKIRSTKLEDSAMYFCASSGDTKNQPQHFGDGTRLSIL.

J is TRBJ2-6 and V is TRBV10-2, with D possibly TRBD2 on 6 matching bases. From germline, CDR1 is WSHSY and CDR2 SAAADI. V lost 6 bases, J lost 2 bases, and 8 bases lay in between. The CDR3 spans 14 residues. In DNA, the CDR3 is TGCGCCAGCAGAGGAGGGACTGGGGCCAACGTCCTGACTTTC. This sequence encodes CASRGGTGANVLTF.

The gene calls are TRBV6-1 and TRBJ2-7; maybe TRBD2 (6 bases). The CDR3 has 13 residues. Germline V gene sequence: CDR1 MNHNS, CDR2 SASEGT. V was pared by 3 bases and J by 4 bases, with 10 bases between. In DNA form, the CDR3 reads TGTGCCAGCAGTGACGGACTATTATACGAGCAGTACTTC. This translates into CASSDGLLYEQYF.

This chain uses TRBV5-1 with TRBJ1-6, with 7 positions matching TRBD1. The CDR3 loop spans 14 amino acids. Germline CDR1 reads SGHRS; CDR2 reads YFSETQ. V lost 5 bases, J lost 7 bases, and 6 bases stayed unmatched. As DNA, the CDR3 is TGCGCCAGCAGGCCGGGACAGACCAATTCACCCCTCCACTTT. Translation: CASRPGQTNSPLHF. The full variable domain, with the rest looked up from reference TRBV5-1 and TRBJ1-6, is KAGVTQTPRYLIKTRGQQVTLSCSPISGHRSVSWYQQTPGQGLQFLFEYFSETQRNKGNFPGRFSGRQFSNSRSEMNVSTLELGDSALYLCASRPGQTNSPLHFGNGTRLTVT.

The CDR3 sequence is CASSFLGAGEKLFF. CDR3 DNA sequence: TGTGCCAGCAGCTTTTTGGGGGCAGGAGAAAAACTGTTTTTT. The V gene is TRBV5-6, the J gene TRBJ1-4; D perhaps matches TRBD1 (6 bases). The CDR3 consists of 14 residues. The germline gives CDR1 SGHDT, CDR2 YYEEEE. Trimming stripped 2 bases from V and 8 bases from J, with 13 bases between.

V gene TRBV27 combines with J gene TRBJ2-5, with 10 bases lining up with TRBD2. The germline CDR1 and CDR2 sequences are MNHEY and SMNVEV (reference sequence). The length of the CDR3 is 13 residues. V dropped 8 bases and J dropped 5; count of bases not matched to a gene: 5. The CDR3 sequence: CASAPAGGETQYF. The CDR3 nucleotides are TGTGCCAGCGCGCCAGCGGGAGGGGAGACCCAGTACTTC.